These 31 T cell receptor beta chains originate from one sample sequenced in a study of CD8 T cells in ankylosing spondylitis. General study findings and limits: One TCR beta motif, made up of about 8 highly homologous variants, appeared characteristic of ankylosing spondylitis blood.

Using its own MiXCR run on the 5' RACE reads, TCRdb lists one record per CDR3 protein. Counted here are some 840,000 distinct CDR3 sequences, 12% occurring once; the ten biggest clones make up under 0.6%. No antigen has been identified for these receptors. Sequences were obtained from blood, either unsorted or a sorted T cell fraction (not recorded which). These TCRs come from a male donor with ankylosing spondylitis.

V gene TRBV7-2 combines with J gene TRBJ2-3; 13 bases match TRBD2. V was clipped by 2 bases and J by 4 bases; unmatched bases: 6. Germline CDR1 and CDR2: SGHTA and FQGNSA. CDR3 length equals 17 residues. The CDR3, as DNA: TGTGCCAGCAGCTTATGGGCTACTAGCGGGAGGGCAGATACGCAGTATTTT. Encoded protein: CASSLWATSGRADTQYF.

The chain has TRBV10-3 and TRBJ1-6; no definite D call. The V and J ends lost 7 bases and 7 bases respectively, with 11 bases between them. Germline V gene lookup returns CDR1 ENHRY and CDR2 SYGVKD. The CDR3 consists of 13 residues. DNA for the CDR3: TGTGCCATCAAGGGTTTGGGGAATTCACCCCTCCACTTT. Amino acids: CAIKGLGNSPLHF.

The chain recombines TRBV27 with TRBJ2-5; D is possibly TRBD1 (5 bases). The germline V gene has CDR1 MNHEY and CDR2 SMNVEV (reference sequence). CDR3 length: 12 amino acids. With 2 bases removed from V and 10 bases from J, the gap between germline ends came to 11 bases. The CDR3: CASSLPQGIQYF. The CDR3 nucleotides are TGTGCCAGCAGTTTACCCCAGGGAATCCAGTACTTC.

The V gene is TRBV20-1, the J gene TRBJ2-5; D is possibly TRBD1 (5 bases). Trimming took 2 bases from V and 0 from J, leaving 10 bases between them. This CDR3 comprises 14 residues. Germline V gene data show CDR1 as DFQATT and CDR2 as SNEGSKA (reference sequence). The CDR3 DNA reads as TGCAGTGCTAGACACAGGAGCTACCAAGAGACCCAGTACTTC. This sequence encodes CSARHRSYQETQYF.

This clonotype has at least ten counts. For the CDR3, the DNA is TGCGCCAGCAGCGGGGGGGTGTTGTTGGCCGAGCAGTTCTTC. Encoded protein: CASSGGVLLAEQFF. This chain joins TRBV5-1 and TRBJ2-1, with TRBD2 matching 7 bases. CDR3 length equals 14 residues. In germline, CDR1 is SGHRS, CDR2 YFSETQ. Trimming removed 4 bases from V and 10 bases from J; junction bases left unmatched: 11.

The chain carries TRBV12-3 or TRBV12-4 and TRBJ1-1; a weak D match, TRBD1 (5 bases). Trimming removed 2 bases at V and 4 bases at J, with 8 bases between. CDR3 length equals 13 residues. In DNA, the CDR3 is TGTGCCAGCAGTTTAAAGGGACTCACTGAAGCTTTCTTT. This codes for CASSLKGLTEAFF.

This clonotype has just a few counts. The rearrangement joins TRBV12-3 or TRBV12-4 to TRBJ1-2; 9 nucleotides line up with TRBD1. This CDR3 comprises 15 residues. V shed 3 bases, J shed 3 bases, and the junction held 5 bases outside the gene matches. Here the CDR3 reads CASSFPGQGDYGYTF. The CDR3 DNA reads as TGTGCCAGCAGTTTTCCGGGACAGGGCGACTATGGCTACACCTTC.

This clonotype occurred many times. The rearrangement joins TRBV7-2 to TRBJ2-3, with TRBD2 matching 8 bases. Germline loops: CDR1 SGHTA, CDR2 FQGNSA. Germline trimming cut 1 base from V and 2 bases from J; bases unmatched to any gene: 2. The CDR3 is 15 residues long. CDR3 protein: CASSLVAGLTDTQYF. The CDR3 DNA reads TGTGCCAGCAGCTTAGTAGCGGGGCTCACAGATACGCAGTATTTT.

The chain has TRBV6-5 and TRBJ1-6; D is ambiguous. The CDR3 is made up of 15 amino acids. Germline CDR1 MNHEY, CDR2 SVGAGI. The V and J ends lost 0 bases and 7 bases respectively, with 10 bases between them. The CDR3 protein is CASSYSPDANSPLHF. CDR3 nucleotide sequence: TGTGCCAGCAGTTACTCGCCGGACGCCAATTCACCCCTCCACTTT.

V is TRBV5-4 and J is TRBJ2-1; 12 positions match TRBD2. This CDR3 comprises 15 residues. From germline, CDR1 is SGHNT and CDR2 YYREEE (reference sequence). Germline trimming cut 5 bases from V and 6 bases from J; bases unmatched to any gene: 6. The CDR3 sequence: CASSWTSGIINEQFF. DNA for the CDR3: TGTGCCAGCAGTTGGACTAGCGGGATCATCAATGAGCAGTTCTTC.

The chain has TRBV5-4 and TRBJ2-5; D remains unclear. Looked up from germline, CDR1 is SGHNT and CDR2 is YYREEE (reference sequence). The V end was cut by 2 bases, the J end by 3 bases, with 5 bases between. The length of the CDR3 is 12 residues. The CDR3 reads CASSFDKETQYF. The DNA of the CDR3 is TGTGCCAGCAGCTTTGACAAAGAGACCCAGTACTTC.

This clonotype was recorded a few times. The rearrangement links TRBV7-6 to TRBJ1-4; D perhaps matches TRBD1 (5 bases). Germline V gene sequence: CDR1 SGHVS, CDR2 FNYEAQ. The CDR3 consists of 15 residues. Trimming stripped 5 bases from V and 6 bases from J, with 16 bases between. CDR3 bases: TGTGCCAGCAGCCTGGGGGTTTCATTAGATGAAAAACTGTTTTTT. Its protein product is CASSLGVSLDEKLFF.

This clonotype was seen only a few times. The chain uses TRBV25-1 and TRBJ2-5; the D gene is possibly TRBD1 (6 bases). The CDR3 spans 14 residues. Per germline, CDR1 MGHDK and CDR2 SYGVNS. Trimming removed 8 bases at V and 6 bases at J, with 19 bases between. The CDR3 protein is CASGRDTLLQTQYF. The CDR3, as DNA: TGTGCCAGCGGCCGGGACACACTTTTACAGACCCAGTACTTC.

This clonotype has more than one count but fewer than ten. This chain uses TRBV5-1 with TRBJ2-2, with 14 positions matching TRBD2. V was pared by 4 bases and J by 6 bases, with 14 bases of the junction left unmatched. The CDR3 is 19 amino acids. Germline V CDR1 and CDR2: SGHRS, YFSETQ. DNA of the CDR3: TGCGCCAGCAGCCCCGGACTAGCGGGAGGAAATCTCGGGCCCGGGGAGCTGTTTTTT. Its protein is CASSPGLAGGNLGPGELFF.

A few counts support this clonotype. V gene TRBV12-5 combines with J gene TRBJ2-2; D is perhaps TRBD1 (6 bases). In germline, CDR1 is LGHNT, CDR2 FRNRAP. The CDR3 is 12 amino acids. V gave up 6 bases and J gave up 5 bases, with 7 bases separating them. The CDR3 DNA reads as TGTGCTAGTGGAGGGGGAACCGGGGAGCTGTTTTTT. Translation: CASGGGTGELFF.

The chain joins TRBV5-1 to TRBJ2-3, with a weak D call TRBD1 (5 bases). Germline V gives CDR1 SGHRS, CDR2 YFSETQ. Trimming left V 0 bases short and J 3 bases short, with 11 bases between. The CDR3 runs to 15 residues. CDR3 sequence (DNA): TGCGCCAGCAGCTTGGTTTCCAGGGCGACAGATACGCAGTATTTT. This codes for CASSLVSRATDTQYF.

The chain couples TRBV5-6 to TRBJ2-7; D is unclear. Between the trimmed V and J ends, which lost 0 bases and 3 bases, there was a span of 10 bases. Germline CDR1 and CDR2: SGHDT and YYEEEE. The CDR3 length is 14 residues. DNA of the CDR3: TGTGCCAGCAGCTTGGGCCAGATACTCTACGAGCAGTACTTC. Protein product: CASSLGQILYEQYF.

The V call is TRBV15, the J call TRBJ1-2, with D tentatively TRBD1 (6 bases). CDR1 is LNHNV and CDR2 is YYDKDF in the germline V gene (reference sequence). The CDR3 extends over 17 amino acids. V was trimmed by 1 base and J by 5 bases, leaving 20 bases between them. CDR3 sequence reads: CATSRVRRGAHIYGYTF. In DNA, the CDR3 is TGTGCCACCAGCAGAGTCCGACGGGGGGCGCATATTTATGGCTACACCTTC.

At least ten counts were recorded for this clonotype. The V and J genes are TRBV29-1 and TRBJ2-5, with D perhaps matching TRBD1 (5 bases). V shed 5 bases and J shed 4 bases, with 8 bases lying between them. The germline gives CDR1 SQVTM, CDR2 ANQGSEA. This CDR3 has 11 residues. The CDR3 region is CSVNRGETQYF. The CDR3 DNA is TGCAGCGTTAATAGGGGAGAGACCCAGTACTTC.

There are a few counts of this clonotype. This chain connects TRBV10-2 to TRBJ2-5; unclear D gene. V dropped 4 bases and J dropped 3 bases, with 6 bases sitting between them. CDR1 WSHSY and CDR2 SAAADI come from the germline V gene. This CDR3 is built from 12 residues. The DNA for the CDR3 is TGCGCCAGCAGTGCCTGGAAAGAGACCCAGTACTTC. It codes for CASSAWKETQYF.

In its sample, this clonotype was seen a few times. The V gene is TRBV21-1, the J gene TRBJ1-1; TRBD1, the D gene given by the table, was not confirmed from the DNA. TRBV21-1 is flagged as a pseudogene. This CDR3 contains 12 residues. CDR3 in amino acids: CASTRGNTEAFF. DNA of the CDR3: TGTGCCAGCACCAGGGGCAACACTGAAGCTTTCTTT.

This clonotype turned up a few times. The V and J genes are TRBV4-3 and TRBJ2-5, with 7 bases identical to TRBD1. The junction had 7 bases not matched to a gene; V was cut back by 4 bases and J by 2 bases. Germline loops: CDR1 LGHNA, CDR2 YSLEER. The CDR3 sequence is 15 residues long. CDR3 nucleotides: TGCGCCAGCAGCCCGGGACAGACAACACAAGAGACCCAGTACTTC. This codes for CASSPGQTTQETQYF.

V usage is TRBV10-3 and J usage is TRBJ2-6; TRBD2 is a possible D gene (7 bases). There are 18 residues in the CDR3. The V gene lost 2 bases and the J gene lost 0 bases, with 14 bases spanning the gap. Germline CDR1 reads ENHRY; CDR2 reads SYGVKD. The CDR3 nucleotides read TGTGCCATCAGTGAGCCGGGGGGCCGAAGCTCTGGGGCCAACGTCCTGACTTTC. This encodes CAISEPGGRSSGANVLTF.

This clonotype was recorded at least ten times. V gene TRBV6-6 combines with J gene TRBJ1-4, with a weak D call TRBD1 (5 bases). Germline V gives CDR1 MNHNY, CDR2 SVGAGI (reference sequence). CDR3 size: 13 residues. V dropped 6 bases and J dropped 7 bases, with 12 bases sitting between them. CDR3 in DNA: TGTGCCAGCAGACAGGTTACGAGTGAAAAACTGTTTTTT. Its protein product is CASRQVTSEKLFF.

This clonotype was counted only a few times. The gene calls are TRBV28 and TRBJ2-1, with TRBD2 identical over 7 bases. Per the germline V gene, CDR1 is MDHEN and CDR2 is SYDVKM. This CDR3 has 15 residues. V was pared by 7 bases and J by 7 bases, with 13 bases of the junction left unmatched. Written as DNA, the CDR3 is TGTGCCAGCATTGGCGGGAGATCTTTAGGGAATGAGCAGTTCTTC. It encodes CASIGGRSLGNEQFF.

This chain links TRBV15 with TRBJ2-7; D is undetermined. The V gene's germline CDR1 is LNHNV and CDR2 YYDKDF (reference sequence). The CDR3 consists of 13 residues. The V gene lost 4 bases and the J gene lost 5 bases, with 12 bases spanning the gap. In DNA form, the CDR3 reads TGTGCCACCAGCATCGGCCTCCGCAACGAGCAGTACTTC. Translation: CATSIGLRNEQYF. The variable domain in full, with the rest retrieved from reference TRBV15 and TRBJ2-7, is DAMVIQNPRYQVTQFGKPVTLSCSQTLNHNVMYWYQQKSSQAPKLLFHYYDKDFNNEADTPDNFQSRRPNTSFCFLDIRSPGLGDTAMYLCATSIGLRNEQYFGPGTRLTVT.

This rearrangement joins TRBV7-2 to TRBJ2-7; 10 nucleotides align to TRBD1. The germline V gene encodes CDR1 SGHTA and CDR2 FQGNSA. J was trimmed by 6 bases and V by 4 bases; bases with no gene match: 9. The CDR3 contains 15 residues. The CDR3 DNA reads as TGTGCCAGCAGCTCGAGATGGACAGGGGGGGCCGAGCAGTACTTC. This translates into CASSSRWTGGAEQYF. Full variable domain (outside the CDR3, taken from reference TRBV7-2 and TRBJ2-7): GAGVSQSPSNKVTEKGKDVELRCDPISGHTALYWYRQSLGQGLEFLIYFQGNSAPDKSGLPSDRFSAERTGGSVSTLTIQRTQQEDSAVYLCASSSRWTGGAEQYFGPGTRLTVT.

The sample holds a few counts of this clonotype. This chain connects TRBV20-1 to TRBJ2-7, with unresolved D. Trimming removed 0 bases at V and 0 bases at J, with 9 bases between. This CDR3 is built from 14 residues. The germline CDR1 and CDR2 sequences are DFQATT and SNEGSKA (reference sequence). The CDR3 loop is CSARELRGSYEQYF. Written as DNA, the CDR3 is TGCAGTGCTAGAGAGCTCCGCGGCTCCTACGAGCAGTACTTC.

The chain uses TRBV10-1 and TRBJ2-2; unclear D gene. Germline values: CDR1 WNHNN, CDR2 SYGVQD (reference sequence). V was shortened by 5 bases and J by 4 bases, with 11 bases between the two germline ends. This CDR3 has 14 residues. The CDR3 region is CASSITWGTGELFF. In DNA form, the CDR3 reads TGCGCCAGCAGTATCACCTGGGGCACCGGGGAGCTGTTTTTT.

This chain uses TRBV5-1 with TRBJ1-2; D is perhaps TRBD1 (5 bases). Trimming removed 4 bases at V and 3 bases at J, with 10 bases between. The CDR3 extends over 13 amino acids. The germline V gene has CDR1 SGHRS and CDR2 YFSETQ. The CDR3 DNA sequence: TGCGCCAGCAGCGACGGGGGTCACTATGGCTACACCTTC. Protein product: CASSDGGHYGYTF.

The sample holds many counts of this clonotype. The rearrangement links TRBV7-2 to TRBJ2-1; the D call may be TRBD1 or TRBD2 (5 bases each). The V end was cut by 3 bases, the J end by 2 bases, with 14 bases between. The germline CDR1 and CDR2 sequences are SGHTA and FQGNSA. The CDR3 runs to 16 residues. The CDR3 bases are TGTGCCAGCAGCTTTTTCGCCGGGACGGCCTACAATGAGCAGTTCTTC. It encodes CASSFFAGTAYNEQFF.